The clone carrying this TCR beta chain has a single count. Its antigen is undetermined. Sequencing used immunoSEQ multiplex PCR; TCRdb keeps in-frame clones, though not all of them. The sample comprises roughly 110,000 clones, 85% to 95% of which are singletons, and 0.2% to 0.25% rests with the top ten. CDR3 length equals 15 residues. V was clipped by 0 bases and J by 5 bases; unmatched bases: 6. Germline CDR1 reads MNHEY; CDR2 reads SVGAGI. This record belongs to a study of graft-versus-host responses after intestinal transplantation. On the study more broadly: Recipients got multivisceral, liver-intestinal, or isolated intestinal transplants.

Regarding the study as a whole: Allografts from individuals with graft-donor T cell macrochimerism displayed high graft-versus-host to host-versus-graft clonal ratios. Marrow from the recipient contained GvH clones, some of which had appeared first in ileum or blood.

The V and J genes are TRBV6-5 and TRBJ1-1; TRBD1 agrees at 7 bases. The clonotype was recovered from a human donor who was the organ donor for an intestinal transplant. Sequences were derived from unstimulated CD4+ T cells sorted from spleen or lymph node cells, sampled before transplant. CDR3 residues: CASSYSSSGGTEAFF. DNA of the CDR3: TGTGCCAGCAGTTACTCATCATCAGGGGGGACTGAAGCTTTCTTT.